The 21 T cell receptor beta chains below were found in one sample sequenced in a study of blood T cell repertoires in COVID-19. Sequencing was performed with immunoSEQ multiplex PCR; in TCRdb, only in-frame clones are kept and a portion is missing. Of about 15,000 clones in the sample, approximately 82% were seen once. Sequencing used peripheral blood. The receptors originated from a woman aged 50 to 60 with active or convalescent COVID-19.

The genes are TRBV28 and TRBJ2-5; a possible D gene is TRBD2 (5 bases). The germline CDR1 and CDR2 sequences are MDHEN and SYDVKM. The CDR3 is 16 residues long. With 6 bases removed from V and 0 bases from J, the gap between germline ends came to 17 bases. CDR3 in DNA: TGTGCCAGCAGGGACGGACGAGGGCTTTACCAAGAGACCCAGTACTTC. Translating it yields CASRDGRGLYQETQYF.

The chain is built from TRBV19 and TRBJ2-7, with D possibly TRBD1 on 5 matching bases. Trimming shortened V by 4 bases and J by 4 bases, and 14 bases separated the two germline ends. This CDR3 contains 14 residues. Germline CDR1 LNHDA, CDR2 SQIVND (reference sequence). CDR3 sequence reads: CASSRQGIGYEQYF. In DNA form, the CDR3 reads TGTGCCAGTAGTAGGCAGGGTATTGGGTACGAGCAGTACTTC.

The chain links TRBV10-1 to TRBJ2-5, with a tentative D call TRBD2 (6 bases). The CDR3 has 14 residues. Between the trimmed V and J ends, which lost 0 bases and 4 bases, there was a span of 9 bases. CDR1 is WNHNN, CDR2 SYGVQD, per germline (reference sequence). The DNA for the CDR3 is TGCGCCAGCAGTGAGTCGTGGAGGGGAGAGACCCAGTACTTC. Translated, it gives CASSESWRGETQYF.

The rearrangement uses TRBV18 and TRBJ2-3; D possibly corresponds to TRBD2 (5 bases). Germline assignment: CDR1 KGHSH and CDR2 LQKENI. The V gene lost 0 bases and the J gene lost 2 bases, with 12 bases spanning the gap. The CDR3 contains 16 residues. The CDR3 DNA sequence: TGTGCCAGCTCACCACCTACATCGGGAAACACAGATACGCAGTATTTT. It is translated as CASSPPTSGNTDTQYF.

This chain connects TRBV5-5 to TRBJ1-1; D gene uncertain. The CDR3 extends over 13 amino acids. The germline gives CDR1 SGHKS, CDR2 YYEKEE (reference sequence). V lost 4 bases and J 7 bases, leaving 14 bases between the germline ends. CDR3 sequence reads: CASSVTPGVEAFF. The DNA for the CDR3 is TGTGCCAGCAGCGTGACACCCGGGGTTGAAGCTTTCTTT.

The CDR3 bases are TGCGCCAGCAGCCCAGGGGAAGGGTTCTACGAGCAGTACTTC. Residues: CASSPGEGFYEQYF. The chain links TRBV4-1 to TRBJ2-7; possibly TRBD1 for D (6 bases). V lost 4 bases to trimming and J lost 3 bases, with 13 bases between them. Germline CDR1 is MGHRA and CDR2 is YSYEKL. The CDR3 length is 14 residues.

This clone was seen a single time. One end of the junction varies from germline; a read error may be responsible. The chain links TRBV30 to TRBJ2-3; D is possibly TRBD2 (6 bases). CDR3 length: 14 amino acids. Germline V CDR1 and CDR2: GTSNPN, SVGIG (reference sequence). The DNA for the CDR3 is TGTGCCTGGAGGGGGGGTTTTACGGGAGATTCGCAGTATTTT. Its translation is CAWRGGFTGDSQYF.

The rearrangement links TRBV5-1 to TRBJ2-2, with D perhaps TRBD2 (5 bases). V dropped 0 bases and J dropped 4 bases, with 16 bases sitting between them. This CDR3 has 17 amino acids. Germline V gene data show CDR1 as SGHRS and CDR2 as YFSETQ. The CDR3 nucleotides are TGCGCCAGCAGCTTGGTTCCTCCGGGGTGGAGCACCGGGGAGCTGTTTTTT. Translating gives CASSLVPPGWSTGELFF.

The CDR3 region is CASSYRQGRTNEKLFF. CDR3 nucleotides: TGTGCCAGCAGTTACCGACAGGGGCGCACTAATGAAAAACTGTTTTTT. The chain has TRBV6-5 and TRBJ1-4, with 8 bases lining up with TRBD1. This CDR3 contains 16 residues. J gave up 2 bases and V 2 bases, and 4 bases lay outside the gene matches. Germline V gene lookup returns CDR1 MNHEY and CDR2 SVGAGI.

This chain joins TRBV7-9 and TRBJ1-2; D remains unclear. The V gene lost 1 base and the J gene lost 2 bases, with 8 bases spanning the gap. Germline values: CDR1 SEHNR, CDR2 FQNEAQ (reference sequence). The CDR3 covers 14 residues. CDR3 protein: CASSLGSSNYGYTF. The CDR3 DNA reads as TGTGCCAGCAGCTTAGGTTCATCCAACTATGGCTACACCTTC.

The chain employs TRBV5-1 and TRBJ1-3; the match to TRBD1 covers 7 bases. The ends lost 5 bases at V and 0 bases at J; junction bases unmatched: 5. This CDR3 has 15 amino acids. Germline-derived CDR1 and CDR2 are SGHRS and YFSETQ. The CDR3 protein is CASSLTGSSGNTIYF. The CDR3 DNA reads TGCGCCAGCAGTCTGACAGGGAGCTCTGGAAACACCATATATTTT. Using reference TRBV5-1 and TRBJ1-3 for the parts outside the CDR3, the full variable domain is KAGVTQTPRYLIKTRGQQVTLSCSPISGHRSVSWYQQTPGQGLQFLFEYFSETQRNKGNFPGRFSGRQFSNSRSEMNVSTLELGDSALYLCASSLTGSSGNTIYFGEGSWLTVV.

V gene TRBV6-5 combines with J gene TRBJ2-1; 8 nucleotides match TRBD1. The V gene end was trimmed by 6 bases and the J gene end by 8 bases; junction bases not matched to a gene: 9. There are 14 residues in the CDR3. Per germline, CDR1 MNHEY and CDR2 SVGAGI. CDR3 loop: CASSQDRGRDEQFF. The CDR3 coding sequence is TGTGCCAGCAGCCAAGACAGGGGTCGAGATGAGCAGTTCTTC.

The chain couples TRBV28 to TRBJ2-2; 11 nucleotides match TRBD2. V lost 2 bases to trimming and J lost 6 bases; unmatched junction nucleotides: 5. Germline lookup yields CDR1 MDHEN and CDR2 SYDVKM. CDR3 length: 16 amino acids. CDR3 coding DNA: TGTGCCAGCAGTTTAGTTAGCGGGAGGGCCCCCGGGGAGCTGTTTTTT. Its translation: CASSLVSGRAPGELFF.

The CDR3 sequence: CATSDFPGTGSGYTF. DNA for the CDR3: TGTGCCACCAGTGATTTCCCCGGGACAGGGTCTGGCTACACCTTC. J is TRBJ1-2 and V is TRBV24-1; 9 bases fit TRBD1. The CDR3 covers 15 residues. Trimming at V came to 1 base and at J to 7 bases, leaving 6 bases not matched to a gene. The germline V gene encodes CDR1 KGHDR and CDR2 SFDVKD.

CDR3 sequence (DNA): TGTGCCAGCAGTATAGGGGGACACTTCTACGAGCAGTACTTC. It translates to CASSIGGHFYEQYF. V is TRBV28 and J is TRBJ2-7; weak D call: TRBD1 (6 bases). V was shortened by 5 bases and J by 3 bases, with 14 bases between the two germline ends. This CDR3 region has 14 residues. Germline CDR1 and CDR2: MDHEN and SYDVKM.

J is TRBJ1-1 and V is TRBV5-1; TRBD1 is a possible D gene (6 bases). Trimming cost V 5 bases and J 4 bases, with 6 bases left between them. This CDR3 comprises 11 residues. From germline, CDR1 is SGHRS and CDR2 YFSETQ. The CDR3 DNA follows: TGCGCCAGCAGAGGGGGCACTGAAGCTTTCTTT. Translating it yields CASRGGTEAFF.

V and J are TRBV2 and TRBJ2-5; 9 positions agree with TRBD1. J lost 5 bases, V lost 4 bases, and 8 bases had no gene match. The germline V gene has CDR1 SNHLY and CDR2 FYNNEI. This CDR3 spans 15 amino acids. DNA of the CDR3: TGTGCCAGCAGTGGAGGGACAGGGAACCTGGAGACCCAGTACTTC. It specifies CASSGGTGNLETQYF.

V and J are TRBV11-1 and TRBJ2-1; 7 bases line up with TRBD1. This CDR3 is 14 amino acids long. Germline CDR1 is SGHAT and CDR2 is FQDESV (reference sequence). The V gene end was trimmed by 4 bases and the J gene end by 2 bases; junction bases not matched to a gene: 2. This CDR3 reads CASSSQGTYNEQFF. CDR3 DNA sequence: TGTGCCAGCAGCTCACAGGGGACCTACAATGAGCAGTTCTTC.

This chain uses TRBV5-6 with TRBJ2-3, with 8 positions matching TRBD2. Germline assignment: CDR1 SGHDT and CDR2 YYEEEE. V was pared by 4 bases and J by 4 bases, with 5 bases of the junction left unmatched. The CDR3 length is 14 residues. CDR3: CASSQGLVADTQYF. The DNA of the CDR3 is TGTGCCAGCAGCCAGGGACTAGTTGCAGATACGCAGTATTTT.

This chain uses TRBV19 with TRBJ1-5; weak D call: TRBD1 (5 bases). V lost 6 bases and J lost 2, with 11 bases in between. From germline, CDR1 is LNHDA and CDR2 SQIVND (reference sequence). The CDR3 covers 14 residues. The CDR3 bases are TGTGCCAGTAGAGCACGGGGGGGCAATCAGCCCCAGCATTTT. It is translated as CASRARGGNQPQHF.

The chain employs TRBV11-2 and TRBJ2-3; 9 nucleotides match TRBD2. With 1 base clipped from V and 0 bases from J, the junction kept 5 bases outside the gene matches. Per germline, CDR1 SGHAT and CDR2 FQNNGV. The CDR3 spans 17 residues. The DNA for the CDR3 is TGTGCCAGCAGCTTAGGTGCTAGCGGGATCAGCACAGATACGCAGTATTTT. Amino acids: CASSLGASGISTDTQYF. The full variable domain, in which reference TRBV11-2 and TRBJ2-3 provide the parts outside the CDR3, is EAGVAQSPRYKIIEKRQSVAFWCNPISGHATLYWYQQILGQGPKLLIQFQNNGVVDDSQLPKDRFSAERLKGVDSTLKIQPAKLEDSAVYLCASSLGASGISTDTQYFGPGTRLTVL.